A single sample gave rise to the 29 T cell receptor beta chains below, sequenced in a study of technical replicates of blood from several donors. TCRdb keeps only in-frame clones here, not all; method: immunoSEQ multiplex PCR. The sample has approximately 65,000 clones, about 87% seen once. Sequenced input: PBMCs. The receptor set was obtained from a human donor in good health. Some clones in this sample may be carry-over from other donors' samples.

This clone was recorded only once. The rearrangement uses TRBV10-3 and TRBJ2-5; 8 nucleotides align to TRBD2. CDR3 length: 15 amino acids. Germline V lookup: CDR1 ENHRY, CDR2 SYGVKD. V was pared by 3 bases and J by 2 bases, with 5 bases of the junction left unmatched. CDR3 in amino acids: CAISDSASGQETQYF. The CDR3 DNA reads TGTGCCATCAGTGATTCAGCTAGCGGGCAAGAGACCCAGTACTTC.

The chain joins TRBV10-3 to TRBJ1-1; D is uncertain. Germline loops: CDR1 ENHRY, CDR2 SYGVKD. V was cut by 2 bases and J by 6 bases, with 7 bases left in between. The CDR3 covers 12 residues. The CDR3 protein is CAISESLAEAFF. In nucleotides, the CDR3 is TGTGCCATCAGTGAGAGTTTAGCTGAAGCTTTCTTT.

The V call is TRBV13, the J call TRBJ2-1; 11 bases map to TRBD1. The CDR3 contains 14 residues. Germline trimming cut 4 bases from V and 10 bases from J; bases unmatched to any gene: 6. Looked up from germline, CDR1 is PRHDT and CDR2 is FYEKMQ (reference sequence). CDR3 in amino acids: CASSWGQGGREQFF. DNA for the CDR3: TGTGCCAGCAGCTGGGGACAGGGGGGGCGGGAGCAGTTCTTC.

The chain has TRBV11-2 and TRBJ2-7; 8 bases are a match to TRBD2. CDR3 size: 16 residues. The germline gives CDR1 SGHAT, CDR2 FQNNGV. V gave up 3 bases and J gave up 3 bases; unmatched junction bases: 10. The CDR3 nucleotides read TGTGCCAGCAGCTTCCCGCCAGGCGGGAGGCACTACGAGCAGTACTTC. It codes for CASSFPPGGRHYEQYF.

The chain couples TRBV2 to TRBJ2-3; 11 bases match TRBD2. CDR1 and CDR2 (germline): SNHLY, FYNNEI. V shed 8 bases, J shed 2 bases, and the junction held 9 bases outside the gene matches. There are 16 residues in the CDR3. The chain's CDR3 is CASRPASGGITDTQYF. In DNA form, the CDR3 reads TGTGCCAGCCGGCCGGCTAGCGGGGGGATCACAGATACGCAGTATTTT.

V gene TRBV7-2 combines with J gene TRBJ2-5, with D unresolved. Germline assignment: CDR1 SGHTA and CDR2 FQGNSA. Trimming shortened V by 2 bases and J by 5 bases, and 9 bases separated the two germline ends. CDR3 length: 13 amino acids. In nucleotides, the CDR3 is TGTGCCAGCAGCTTACGCGCGATGGAGACCCAGTACTTC. This codes for CASSLRAMETQYF. Complete variable domain (other parts from reference TRBV7-2 and TRBJ2-5): GAGVSQSPSNKVTEKGKDVELRCDPISGHTALYWYRQSLGQGLEFLIYFQGNSAPDKSGLPSDRFSAERTGGSVSTLTIQRTQQEDSAVYLCASSLRAMETQYFGPGTRLLVL.

The V gene is TRBV7-2, the J gene TRBJ2-2; tentatively, D is TRBD2 (6 bases). The ends were cut back, 0 bases at V and 1 base at J, with 6 bases in the middle. The CDR3 runs to 15 residues. Per germline, CDR1 SGHTA and CDR2 FQGNSA. The DNA for the CDR3 is TGTGCCAGCAGCTTAGCGGGAGGGAACACCGGGGAGCTGTTTTTT. Translation: CASSLAGGNTGELFF.

This sequence joins TRBV5-6 and TRBJ2-3; D remains unclear. From germline, CDR1 is SGHDT and CDR2 YYEEEE. The CDR3 length is 14 residues. Trimming removed 3 bases at V and 2 bases at J, with 10 bases between. The CDR3 DNA follows: TGTGCCAGCAGCTCATCCAGGATCACAGATACGCAGTATTTT. Protein: CASSSSRITDTQYF.

The V and J genes are TRBV4-1 and TRBJ2-6; tentatively, D is TRBD2 (5 bases). The germline V and J ends were trimmed by 0 bases and 2 bases, with 14 bases remaining between them. The V gene's germline CDR1 is MGHRA and CDR2 YSYEKL. The length of the CDR3 is 18 residues. The CDR3 nucleotides are TGCGCCAGCAGCCAAGATCACGGGGAAAGCCCTGGGGCCAACGTCCTGACTTTC. It encodes CASSQDHGESPGANVLTF.

The chain carries TRBV19 and TRBJ1-2; TRBD1 aligns across 7 bases. Germline V lookup: CDR1 LNHDA, CDR2 SQIVND (reference sequence). The V and J ends lost 6 bases and 2 bases, in that order; junction bases with no gene match: 12. This CDR3 is built from 16 residues. CDR3 sequence (DNA): TGTGCCAGTAGGGGAATCGAGACAGGGAACAACTATGGCTACACCTTC. It yields the protein CASRGIETGNNYGYTF.

The gene calls are TRBV5-6 and TRBJ1-2; 7 positions agree with TRBD1. Germline CDR1 reads SGHDT; CDR2 reads YYEEEE. Losses at the gene ends were 0 bases for V and 8 bases for J; bases not matched to a gene: 13. This CDR3 comprises 16 residues. This CDR3 reads CASSLARTGASGGYTF. The CDR3 DNA sequence: TGTGCCAGCAGCTTGGCCAGGACAGGCGCCTCGGGGGGCTACACCTTC.

This CDR3 is CASSLDGGRNEQYF. Written as DNA, the CDR3 is TGTGCCAGCAGCTTAGATGGAGGGAGGAACGAGCAGTACTTC. The chain has TRBV7-8 and TRBJ2-7, with a tentative D call TRBD2 (6 bases). The CDR3 consists of 14 residues. Between the trimmed V and J ends, which lost 1 base and 5 bases, there was a span of 12 bases. Germline CDR1 SGHVS, CDR2 FQNEAQ.

The V call is TRBV19, the J call TRBJ1-1, with D perhaps matching TRBD1 (6 bases). CDR3 length: 13 residues. The V end lost 4 bases, the J end lost 7 bases, and 13 bases lay between the germline ends. Germline V gives CDR1 LNHDA, CDR2 SQIVND (reference sequence). DNA for the CDR3: TGTGCCAGTAGTAGGACAGAAAGGATTGAAGCTTTCTTT. Translated, it gives CASSRTERIEAFF.

This clone came up once. The chain carries TRBV10-3 and TRBJ2-7; TRBD2 agrees at 11 bases. This CDR3 is 15 amino acids long. The germline V gene has CDR1 ENHRY and CDR2 SYGVKD. V lost 2 bases and J lost 6; bases outside the gene matches: 6. The CDR3 DNA reads as TGTGCCATCAGTGAGAAGGGACTAGCGGCCGGCGAGCAGTACTTC. Translated, it gives CAISEKGLAAGEQYF.

This chain joins TRBV30 and TRBJ2-7, with a possible D match to TRBD2 (6 bases). CDR1 GTSNPN and CDR2 SVGIG come from the germline V gene (reference sequence). The CDR3 is made up of 16 amino acids. Deletions cut 4 bases from V and 0 bases from J, with 19 bases between. CDR3 DNA: TGTGCCTGGACAGGTCGGTCTAGCGCTCGCTCCTACGAGCAGTACTTC. Translated, it gives CAWTGRSSARSYEQYF.

The chain employs TRBV5-8 and TRBJ1-1; 7 nucleotides line up with TRBD1. The CDR3 extends over 14 amino acids. V shed 3 bases and J 4 bases; nucleotides not matched to a gene: 6. CDR1 is SGHTS, CDR2 YDEGEE, per germline. CDR3 coding DNA: TGTGCCAGCAGCTCGTTCAGGGGGGTCACTGAAGCTTTCTTT. This translates into CASSSFRGVTEAFF.

The chain is built from TRBV9 and TRBJ2-2; D is possibly TRBD1 (6 bases). The CDR3 runs to 15 residues. The germline V gene encodes CDR1 SGDLS and CDR2 YYNGEE. The V gene lost 4 bases and the J gene lost 6 bases, with 16 bases spanning the gap. For the CDR3, the DNA is TGTGCCAGCAGCCTGGGGGCAGGAGCCGCCGGGGAGCTGTTTTTT. Translating it yields CASSLGAGAAGELFF.

This clone was seen a single time. J is TRBJ1-1 and V is TRBV6-1; TRBD1 is a possible D gene (6 bases). The CDR3 runs 15 residues. CDR1 is MNHNS, CDR2 SASEGT, per germline. V lost 3 bases to trimming and J lost 5 bases, with 16 bases between them. CDR3 sequence: CASSDRGGPRTEAFF. In DNA form, the CDR3 reads TGTGCCAGCAGTGATAGGGGGGGGCCGAGGACTGAAGCTTTCTTT.

This clone was picked up a small number of times. The chain has TRBV2 and TRBJ1-6; tentatively, D is TRBD1 (5 bases). The germline V gene has CDR1 SNHLY and CDR2 FYNNEI. The CDR3 is 14 residues long. Trimming stripped 4 bases from V and 6 bases from J, with 10 bases between. The CDR3: CASSGQGGNSPLHF. The CDR3 DNA is TGTGCCAGCAGTGGCCAGGGAGGTAATTCACCCCTCCACTTT.

This chain uses TRBV9 with TRBJ1-3; no definite D call. Deletions cut 4 bases from V and 4 bases from J, with 12 bases between. There are 14 residues in the CDR3. The germline V gene encodes CDR1 SGDLS and CDR2 YYNGEE. CDR3 region: CASSPAFSGNTIYF. DNA of the CDR3: TGTGCCAGCAGCCCCGCGTTCTCGGGAAACACCATATATTTT.

V gene TRBV7-9 combines with J gene TRBJ1-2; D not certain. Germline CDR1 SEHNR, CDR2 FQNEAQ (reference sequence). CDR3 size: 14 residues. V lost 4 bases and J lost 3, with 12 bases in between. CDR3 DNA sequence: TGTGCCAGCAGCTCGAATGACGGGGACTATGGCTACACCTTC. Translating gives CASSSNDGDYGYTF. Supplemented by reference TRBV7-9 and TRBJ1-2, the full variable domain reads DTGVSQNPRHKITKRGQNVTFRCDPISEHNRLYWYRQTLGQGPEFLTYFQNEAQLEKSRLLSDRFSAERPKGSFSTLEIQRTEQGDSAMYLCASSSNDGDYGYTFGSGTRLTVV.

The chain couples TRBV7-9 to TRBJ1-1; weak D call: TRBD1 (6 bases). The CDR3 has 14 amino acids. CDR1 is SEHNR and CDR2 is FQNEAQ in the germline V gene (reference sequence). V lost 7 bases and J lost 3, with 15 bases in between. CDR3: CASTWGGGYTEAFF. The DNA for the CDR3 is TGTGCCAGCACTTGGGGAGGGGGATACACTGAAGCTTTCTTT.

The chain links TRBV29-1 to TRBJ1-1; D may be TRBD1 (6 bases). Germline CDR1 SQVTM, CDR2 ANQGSEA. This CDR3 contains 12 residues. V was shortened by 8 bases and J by 1 base, with 11 bases between the two germline ends. CDR3 bases: TGCAGCTTCCGGACAGCGAACACTGAAGCTTTCTTT. Its protein product is CSFRTANTEAFF.

The J gene is TRBJ1-6, the V gene TRBV19; no reliable D call. The V gene's germline CDR1 is LNHDA and CDR2 SQIVND (reference sequence). CDR3 length equals 16 residues. Trimming pared 5 bases from V and 0 bases from J, leaving 11 bases between. The CDR3 region has the DNA TGTGCCAGTAGTGCGAGGTCGAGCTCCTATAATTCACCCCTCCACTTT. This codes for CASSARSSSYNSPLHF.

This clone was seen a single time. The chain employs TRBV5-4 and TRBJ1-1; D gene ambiguous. Per the germline V gene, CDR1 is SGHNT and CDR2 is YYREEE (reference sequence). Trimming cost V 2 bases and J 5 bases, with 7 bases left between them. The CDR3 runs 12 residues. The CDR3 DNA is TGTGCCAGCAGCTTCATACAGACTGAAGCTTTCTTT. Its protein product is CASSFIQTEAFF.

CDR3 amino acids: CATSRDLGTNEKLFF. CDR3 in DNA: TGTGCCACCAGCAGAGATCTAGGAACTAATGAAAAACTGTTTTTT. The rearrangement links TRBV15 to TRBJ1-4, with unresolved D. The CDR3 is 15 amino acids. Germline V CDR1 and CDR2: LNHNV, YYDKDF (reference sequence). The ends were cut back, 0 bases at V and 1 base at J, with 6 bases in the middle.

The chain is built from TRBV5-4 and TRBJ1-1; no reliable D call. The CDR3 runs to 15 residues. The V gene's germline CDR1 is SGHNT and CDR2 YYREEE (reference sequence). V was pared by 0 bases and J by 0 bases, with 9 bases between. CDR3 residues: CASSLDRTLNTEAFF. The CDR3 nucleotides read TGTGCCAGCAGCTTGGACAGAACCCTGAACACTGAAGCTTTCTTT. Combining the CDR3 with reference TRBV5-4 and TRBJ1-1 gives the whole variable domain ETGVTQSPTHLIKTRGQQVTLRCSSQSGHNTVSWYQQALGQGPQFIFQYYREEENGRGNFPPRFSGLQFPNYSSELNVNALELDDSALYLCASSLDRTLNTEAFFGQGTRLTVV.

The chain employs TRBV5-1 and TRBJ2-1; D is perhaps TRBD2 (6 bases). The germline V gene has CDR1 SGHRS and CDR2 YFSETQ. Trimming shortened V by 0 bases and J by 9 bases, and 19 bases separated the two germline ends. This CDR3 region has 16 residues. The CDR3: CASSLGRSLRSGEQFF. The CDR3 DNA is TGCGCCAGCAGCTTGGGGCGCTCACTGCGTAGCGGTGAGCAGTTCTTC.

This sequence joins TRBV27 and TRBJ1-1; 7 bases map to TRBD1. Per germline, CDR1 MNHEY and CDR2 SMNVEV (reference sequence). V lost 4 bases, J lost 1 base, and 12 bases stayed unmatched. The CDR3 contains 17 residues. CDR3 loop: CASSSLWAGGTNTEAFF. In DNA form, the CDR3 reads TGTGCCAGCAGTTCCCTTTGGGCAGGGGGAACGAACACTGAAGCTTTCTTT.